Below are 12 T cell receptor beta chains sequenced from a single sample in a study of cytomegalovirus exposure and HLA in healthy donors. 13 Jbeta primers and 60 Vbeta primers were used for the PCR. Sequencing used immunoSEQ multiplex PCR; TCRdb keeps in-frame clones, though not all of them. This table holds around 130,000 clones, 73% found once. The sample was PBMCs. The receptors shown here come from a woman in her forties in good health and CMV-seropositive.

V and J are TRBV9 and TRBJ1-6, with D maybe TRBD1 (5 bases). The V gene lost 3 bases and the J gene lost 1 base, with 8 bases spanning the gap. The length of the CDR3 is 15 residues. Per the germline V gene, CDR1 is SGDLS and CDR2 is YYNGEE. CDR3 region: CASSEGLSYNSPLHF. In DNA form, the CDR3 reads TGTGCCAGCAGCGAGGGACTTTCCTATAATTCACCCCTCCACTTT.

The chain carries TRBV30 and TRBJ1-4, with 8 positions matching TRBD1. Germline V lookup: CDR1 GTSNPN, CDR2 SVGIG (reference sequence). J lost 8 bases, V lost 2 bases, and 7 bases had no gene match. The CDR3 covers 14 residues. The CDR3 region has the DNA TGTGCCTGGAGTCTGTGGACAGGGACCGAAAAACTGTTTTTT. Amino acids: CAWSLWTGTEKLFF.

The CDR3 spells CAQGAPLRANTEAFF. The CDR3 DNA reads as TGTGCACAGGGGGCTCCGCTGCGGGCGAACACTGAAGCTTTCTTT. The rearrangement joins TRBV2 to TRBJ1-1; 9 positions match TRBD1. The CDR3 contains 15 residues. Germline CDR1 and CDR2: SNHLY and FYNNEI.

This chain joins TRBV2 and TRBJ2-1, with TRBD2 identical over 16 bases. V shed 4 bases and J 12 bases; nucleotides not matched to a gene: 21. CDR3 length: 20 amino acids. CDR1 and CDR2 (germline): SNHLY, FYNNEI. CDR3 region: CASSAPGHGTSGRAGEGQFF. CDR3 coding DNA: TGTGCCAGCAGTGCACCGGGACACGGGACTAGCGGGAGGGCCGGAGAAGGGCAGTTCTTC.

The genes are TRBV7-2 and TRBJ2-7, with 9 nucleotides matching TRBD2. The germline V gene encodes CDR1 SGHTA and CDR2 FQGNSA. This CDR3 has 16 amino acids. Trimming at V came to 1 base and at J to 7 bases, leaving 11 bases not matched to a gene. CDR3 region: CASSLDSGGAQKEQYF. The CDR3 DNA reads TGTGCCAGCAGCTTAGATAGCGGGGGCGCTCAGAAGGAGCAGTACTTC.

The rearrangement links TRBV6-5 to TRBJ1-1; 8 bases are shared with TRBD1. The CDR3 contains 14 residues. The ends lost 6 bases at V and 7 bases at J; junction bases unmatched: 10. Germline V gene lookup returns CDR1 MNHEY and CDR2 SVGAGI. The CDR3 reads CASSLVYGQGEAFF. As DNA, the CDR3 is TGTGCCAGCAGCCTCGTATACGGACAGGGTGAAGCTTTCTTT.

The chain links TRBV27 to TRBJ1-1; TRBD1 might be the D (5 bases). V was trimmed by 5 bases and J by 1 base, leaving 14 bases between them. Germline CDR1 MNHEY, CDR2 SMNVEV (reference sequence). The CDR3 is made up of 15 amino acids. The DNA of the CDR3 is TGTGCCAGCAGTACGGACACAGGTTCGAACACTGAAGCTTTCTTT. This sequence encodes CASSTDTGSNTEAFF.

This rearrangement joins TRBV6-6 to TRBJ2-5; TRBD1 matches 11 bases. Near its end, the DNA agrees better with TRBJ2-7, so the J call may be wrong. Germline lookup yields CDR1 MNHNY and CDR2 SVGAGI (reference sequence). This CDR3 has 16 residues. CDR3: CASTQGGQGAQYEQYF. The CDR3 DNA reads TGTGCCAGCACCCAGGGAGGACAGGGGGCTCAGTACGAGCAGTACTTC.

The sample holds a few counts of this clone. This sequence joins TRBV6-5 and TRBJ2-3; TRBD2 is a possible D gene (5 bases). V lost 6 bases to trimming and J lost 3 bases, with 7 bases between them. CDR1 MNHEY and CDR2 SVGAGI come from the germline V gene. CDR3 length equals 12 residues. The CDR3 sequence: CASRDSTDTQYF. The CDR3 DNA is TGTGCCAGCAGGGACTCTACAGATACGCAGTATTTT.

Of note for this clone: Other DNA sequences in the sample encode the same CDR3. The chain has TRBV28 and TRBJ2-3, with 7 nucleotides matching TRBD2. The CDR3 runs 14 residues. The V gene end was trimmed by 5 bases and the J gene end by 6 bases; junction bases not matched to a gene: 8. Germline CDR1 MDHEN, CDR2 SYDVKM. CDR3 amino acids: CASSSGKHTDTQYF. Written as DNA, the CDR3 is TGTGCCAGCAGTAGCGGGAAGCACACGGATACGCAGTATTTT.

The chain employs TRBV10-3 and TRBJ2-1; TRBD2 matches 11 bases. V trimming: 4 bases; J trimming: 7 bases; junction bases outside the gene matches: 12. The CDR3 length is 17 residues. Germline V lookup: CDR1 ENHRY, CDR2 SYGVKD. CDR3 sequence reads: CAISATQLAGAHNEQFF. CDR3 DNA: TGTGCCATCAGTGCGACGCAACTAGCGGGAGCGCATAATGAGCAGTTCTTC.

In DNA form, the CDR3 reads TGTGCCAGTAGTAAGCCCCCGCGGTCCACAGATACGCAGTATTTT. This encodes CASSKPPRSTDTQYF. The chain carries TRBV19 and TRBJ2-3; D uncertain. Germline V gene sequence: CDR1 LNHDA, CDR2 SQIVND (reference sequence). Trimming took off 4 bases at V and 2 bases at J, with 13 bases between the two ends. This CDR3 comprises 15 residues.